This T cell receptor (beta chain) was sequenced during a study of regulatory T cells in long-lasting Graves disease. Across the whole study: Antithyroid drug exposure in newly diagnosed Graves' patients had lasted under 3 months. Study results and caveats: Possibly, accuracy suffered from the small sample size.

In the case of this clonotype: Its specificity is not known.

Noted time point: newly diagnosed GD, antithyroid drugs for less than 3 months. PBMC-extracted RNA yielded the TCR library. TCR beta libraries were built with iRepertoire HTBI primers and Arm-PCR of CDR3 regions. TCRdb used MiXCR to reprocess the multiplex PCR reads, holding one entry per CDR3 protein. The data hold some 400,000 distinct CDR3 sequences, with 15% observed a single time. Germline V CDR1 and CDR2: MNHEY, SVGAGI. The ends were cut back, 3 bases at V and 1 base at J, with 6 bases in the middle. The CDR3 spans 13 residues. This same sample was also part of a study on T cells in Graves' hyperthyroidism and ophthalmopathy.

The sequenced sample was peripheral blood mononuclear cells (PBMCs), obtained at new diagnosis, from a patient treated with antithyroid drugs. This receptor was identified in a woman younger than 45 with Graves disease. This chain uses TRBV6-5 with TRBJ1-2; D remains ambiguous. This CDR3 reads CASSYDVNYGYTF. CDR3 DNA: TGTGCCAGCAGTTATGATGTTAACTATGGCTACACCTTC.